Shown below are 21 T cell receptor beta chains from a single sample sequenced in a study of vaccination effects on CD4 cells after COVID-19. Expansion of antigen-specific CD4+ T cells with viral peptide pools was carried out by the ViraFEST assay before sequencing. Following culture for more than 9 days, CD4+ T cells were isolated. Infection dated between March and December 2020, before the Alpha, Beta and Delta variants reached the United States. Generated by immunoSEQ multiplex PCR, the TCRdb table keeps only in-frame clones and is missing some. The sample records more than 20,000 clones, roughly 69% being singletons. The antigens these receptors bind are not known. Sequenced here: CD4+ T cells from PBMCs cultured with SARS-CoV-2 spike peptides, sampled before COVID-19 vaccination. These receptors originate from a human donor who had a prior SARS-CoV-2 infection.

This clone was picked up one time. This chain joins TRBV5-6 and TRBJ1-1; D call uncertain. CDR3 length: 15 residues. The germline CDR1 and CDR2 sequences are SGHDT and YYEEEE. Trimming pared 1 base from V and 0 bases from J, leaving 10 bases between. CDR3 amino acids: CASSLFDKMNTEAFF. DNA of the CDR3: TGTGCCAGCAGCTTGTTCGACAAGATGAACACTGAAGCTTTCTTT.

The chain links TRBV5-4 to TRBJ2-1; no clear D. This CDR3 has 15 amino acids. V lost 4 bases and J lost 0, with 11 bases in between. Germline assignment: CDR1 SGHNT and CDR2 YYREEE (reference sequence). The CDR3 is CASSATVGSYNEQFF. The CDR3 bases are TGTGCCAGCAGCGCCACGGTGGGCTCCTACAATGAGCAGTTCTTC.

The V call is TRBV2, the J call TRBJ2-7; 7 bases line up with TRBD2. In germline, CDR1 is SNHLY, CDR2 FYNNEI. The CDR3 runs to 13 residues. The junction had 6 bases not matched to a gene; V was cut back by 8 bases and J by 2 bases. The CDR3 reads CASRVGGPYEQYF. In DNA form, the CDR3 reads TGTGCCAGCCGGGTGGGAGGGCCCTACGAGCAGTACTTC.

CDR3 DNA: TGTGCCAGCAACCGGGGGACAGATACGCAGTATTTT. Its translation is CASNRGTDTQYF. The rearrangement links TRBV25-1 to TRBJ2-3; D is perhaps TRBD2 (6 bases). V lost 7 bases to trimming and J lost 3 bases, with 8 bases between them. Germline values: CDR1 MGHDK, CDR2 SYGVNS. CDR3 length: 12 residues.

The chain carries TRBV7-4 and TRBJ2-5; no reliable D call. The CDR3 runs 16 residues. The V gene lost 4 bases and the J gene lost 2 bases, with 17 bases spanning the gap. The germline V gene has CDR1 SGHVT and CDR2 SQSDAQ. CDR3 protein: CASSSLLQDRQETQYF. Here the CDR3 DNA reads TGTGCCAGCAGCTCCTTACTGCAGGATCGGCAAGAGACCCAGTACTTC.

This rearrangement joins TRBV18 to TRBJ1-2; possibly TRBD1 for D (6 bases). The CDR3 spans 14 residues. V shed 4 bases and J shed 6 bases, with 15 bases lying between them. The germline V gene has CDR1 KGHSH and CDR2 LQKENI. CDR3 bases: TGTGCCAGCTCACAAGAAGGGGGGGACGATGGCTACACCTTC. Translated, it gives CASSQEGGDDGYTF.

The rearrangement uses TRBV18 and TRBJ2-5; tentative D call: TRBD1 (5 bases). Germline V gives CDR1 KGHSH, CDR2 LQKENI. The germline V and J ends were trimmed by 5 bases and 4 bases, with 14 bases remaining between them. This CDR3 comprises 14 residues. CDR3 sequence (DNA): TGTGCCAGCTCAGGGCTAGGGGTGACAGAGACCCAGTACTTC. Its protein is CASSGLGVTETQYF.

This chain connects TRBV18 to TRBJ2-5; TRBD2 matches at 12 bases. The CDR3 is 15 amino acids. The V gene's germline CDR1 is KGHSH and CDR2 LQKENI. Trimming at V came to 0 bases and at J to 4 bases, leaving 0 bases not matched to a gene. CDR3 bases: TGTGCCAGCTCACCACCGGGACTAGCGGGAGAGACCCAGTACTTC. This translates into CASSPPGLAGETQYF.

The chain employs TRBV2 and TRBJ1-4, with 8 bases matching TRBD1. Germline V CDR1 and CDR2: SNHLY, FYNNEI. V shed 3 bases and J 2 bases; nucleotides not matched to a gene: 5. The CDR3 totals 16 residues. The CDR3, as DNA: TGTGCCAGCAGTGATGAGCGACAGGGGACTAATGAAAAACTGTTTTTT. This encodes CASSDERQGTNEKLFF.

The chain links TRBV11-1 to TRBJ2-5; no clear D gene. Looked up from germline, CDR1 is SGHAT and CDR2 is FQDESV (reference sequence). The CDR3 totals 15 residues. Trimming took 4 bases from V and 2 from J, leaving 14 bases between them. The CDR3 spells CASSSIGILQETQYF. The CDR3 coding sequence is TGTGCCAGCAGCTCCATCGGAATACTGCAAGAGACCCAGTACTTC.

The rearrangement links TRBV5-4 to TRBJ1-1; TRBD1 is a possible D gene (5 bases). This CDR3 has 15 amino acids. Trimming left V 2 bases short and J 1 base short, with 12 bases between. Germline CDR1 and CDR2: SGHNT and YYREEE (reference sequence). The CDR3 DNA reads as TGTGCCAGCAGCTTCCCAGGGAATGGGAACACTGAAGCTTTCTTT. It codes for CASSFPGNGNTEAFF.

This clone turned up a few times. This chain links TRBV5-5 with TRBJ2-7; 11 nucleotides align to TRBD2. The CDR3 length is 15 residues. CDR1 and CDR2 from the germline V gene are SGHKS and YYEKEE (reference sequence). Trimming took 3 bases from V and 1 from J; bases not matched to a gene: 3. This CDR3 reads CASSWGLAESYEQYF. CDR3 nucleotide sequence: TGTGCCAGCAGCTGGGGACTAGCGGAGTCCTACGAGCAGTACTTC.

This rearrangement joins TRBV9 to TRBJ1-4, with 9 bases aligning to TRBD1. Trimming cost V 4 bases and J 8 bases; bases outside gene matches: 15. The CDR3 has 17 residues. Per germline, CDR1 SGDLS and CDR2 YYNGEE. CDR3 protein: CASSPRSAGQGDEKLFF. DNA of the CDR3: TGTGCCAGCAGCCCCCGCTCGGCGGGACAGGGAGACGAAAAACTGTTTTTT.

The table lists this clone with a few counts. The chain carries TRBV5-1 and TRBJ1-5; D unresolved. The germline V and J ends were trimmed by 1 base and 7 bases, with 9 bases remaining between them. The CDR3 contains 13 residues. Germline-derived CDR1 and CDR2 are SGHRS and YFSETQ. The CDR3 region is CASSLNSEQPQHF. The CDR3 nucleotides read TGCGCCAGCAGCTTGAATAGCGAACAGCCCCAGCATTTT.

This sequence joins TRBV7-9 and TRBJ2-5; D may be TRBD1 (6 bases). V lost 2 bases and J lost 5, with 12 bases in between. The CDR3 consists of 14 residues. Looked up from germline, CDR1 is SEHNR and CDR2 is FQNEAQ (reference sequence). Here the CDR3 reads CASSLQGSEETQYF. For the CDR3, the DNA is TGTGCCAGCAGCTTACAGGGGTCGGAGGAGACCCAGTACTTC.

This chain links TRBV24-1 with TRBJ2-5, with TRBD2 matching over 7 bases. Per germline, CDR1 KGHDR and CDR2 SFDVKD. V was pared by 3 bases and J by 5 bases, with 11 bases of the junction left unmatched. This CDR3 has 16 residues. The CDR3 DNA reads TGTGCCACCAGTGATGGGGAGGGCTCGCGGGGCGAGACCCAGTACTTC. Its protein is CATSDGEGSRGETQYF.

A few counts support this clone. This chain joins TRBV18 and TRBJ2-7; 7 positions match TRBD2. In germline, CDR1 is KGHSH, CDR2 LQKENI. The CDR3 is 16 residues long. V lost 2 bases to trimming and J lost 0 bases; unmatched junction nucleotides: 7. The CDR3 sequence: CASSPGLVRSSYEQYF. For the CDR3, the DNA is TGTGCCAGCTCACCAGGACTAGTGAGGAGCTCCTACGAGCAGTACTTC. Combining the CDR3 with reference TRBV18 and TRBJ2-7 gives the whole variable domain NAGVMQNPRHLVRRRGQEARLRCSPMKGHSHVYWYRQLPEEGLKFMVYLQKENIIDESGMPKERFSAEFPKEGPSILRIQQVVRGDSAAYFCASSPGLVRSSYEQYFGPGTRLTVT.

The chain is built from TRBV2 and TRBJ2-7, with TRBD1 matching over 10 bases. This CDR3 contains 14 residues. The ends lost 6 bases at V and 4 bases at J; junction bases unmatched: 6. The V gene's germline CDR1 is SNHLY and CDR2 FYNNEI. The CDR3 region is CASSPGTGEYEQYF. DNA of the CDR3: TGTGCCAGCAGCCCCGGGACAGGGGAATACGAGCAGTACTTC.

This clone was detected once. J is TRBJ1-3 and V is TRBV6-5, with no clear D. With 7 bases removed from V and 6 bases from J, the gap between germline ends came to 13 bases. This CDR3 is built from 13 residues. CDR1 MNHEY and CDR2 SVGAGI come from the germline V gene. The CDR3: CASKGVAENTIYF. The DNA for the CDR3 is TGTGCCAGCAAGGGAGTGGCCGAAAACACCATATATTTT.

This chain uses TRBV9 with TRBJ2-5; 9 bases are shared with TRBD2. CDR1 is SGDLS, CDR2 YYNGEE, per germline. CDR3 length: 16 residues. The V and J ends lost 0 bases and 2 bases, in that order; junction bases with no gene match: 5. The CDR3 protein is CASSVGSSGVQETQYF. DNA for the CDR3: TGTGCCAGCAGCGTAGGATCTAGCGGGGTTCAAGAGACCCAGTACTTC.

The V and J genes are TRBV11-3 and TRBJ2-2, with TRBD1 as a possible D gene (5 bases). The CDR3 length is 16 residues. Between the trimmed V and J ends, which lost 3 bases and 3 bases, there was a span of 14 bases. Germline V gene sequence: CDR1 SGHNT, CDR2 YENEEA. The CDR3 DNA reads as TGTGCCAGCAGCTTCATTATTGGGGCAGACACCGGGGAGCTGTTTTTT. It encodes CASSFIIGADTGELFF.